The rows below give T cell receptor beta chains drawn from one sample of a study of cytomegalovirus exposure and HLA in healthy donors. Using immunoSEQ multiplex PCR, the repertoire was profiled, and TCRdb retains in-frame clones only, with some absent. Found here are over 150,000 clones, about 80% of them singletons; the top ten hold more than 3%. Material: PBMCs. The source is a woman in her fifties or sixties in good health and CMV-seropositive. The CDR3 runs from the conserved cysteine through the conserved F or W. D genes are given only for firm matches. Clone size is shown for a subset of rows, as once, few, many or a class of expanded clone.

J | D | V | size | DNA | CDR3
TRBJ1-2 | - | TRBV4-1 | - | TGCGCCAGCAGCCAAGAACCCAGGGTCTTTGGCTACACCTTC | CASSQEPRVFGYTF
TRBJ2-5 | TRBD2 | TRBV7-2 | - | TGTGCCAGCAGCCCCCGGACTAGTCGAGAGACCCAGTACTTC | CASSPRTSRETQYF
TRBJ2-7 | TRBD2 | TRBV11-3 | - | TGTGCCAGCAGCTCCCCGGGACTAAAGAGCCCCTTTTACGAGCAGTACTTC | CASSSPGLKSPFYEQYF
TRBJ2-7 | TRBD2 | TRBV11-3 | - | TGTGCCAGCAGCCCTAGCGGGAGGGTGGGCGAGCAGTACTTC | CASSPSGRVGEQYF
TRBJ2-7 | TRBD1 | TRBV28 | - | TGTGCCAGCAAACCCCCAGGGGGCTTCGGGAAAGAGCAGTACTTC | CASKPPGGFGKEQYF
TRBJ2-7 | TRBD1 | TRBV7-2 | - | TGTGCCAGCAGCTCACCTAAGGGACAGGGGACTTACTACGAGCAGTACTTC | CASSSPKGQGTYYEQYF
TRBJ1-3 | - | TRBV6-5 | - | TGTGCCAGCAGTTACGGGACCGGGAGCTCTGGAAACACCATATATTTT | CASSYGTGSSGNTIYF
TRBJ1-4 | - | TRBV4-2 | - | TGTGCCAGCAGCCAAGGTCTGGGGGGGTCCGATGAAAAACTGTTTTTT | CASSQGLGGSDEKLFF
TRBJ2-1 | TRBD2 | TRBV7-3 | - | TGTGCCAGCAGCTTTGAACTAGCGGGGGCGAATGAGCAGTTCTTC | CASSFELAGANEQFF
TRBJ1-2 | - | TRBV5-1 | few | TGCGCCAGCAGCCCAGGGACAAACTATGGCTACACCTTC | CASSPGTNYGYTF
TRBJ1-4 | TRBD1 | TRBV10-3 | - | TGTGCCATCAGTCCGGGACAGGAGAAGGAAAAACTGTTTTTT | CAISPGQEKEKLFF
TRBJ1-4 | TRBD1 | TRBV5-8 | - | TGTGCCAGCAGCCCGGGACAGGGGTCTGAAAAACTGTTTTTT | CASSPGQGSEKLFF
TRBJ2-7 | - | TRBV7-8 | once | TGTGCCAGCAGCTTCATCTTCCGGGACAACTACGAGCAGTACTTC | CASSFIFRDNYEQYF
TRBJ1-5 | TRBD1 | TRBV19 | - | TGTGCCAGTAGTATAATATTAATGGGACAGGGGGCGAATCAGCCCCAGCATTTT | CASSIILMGQGANQPQHF
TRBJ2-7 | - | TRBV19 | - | TGTGCCAGTAGTATACAGGACAGCCAGTTCTACGAGCAGTACTTC | CASSIQDSQFYEQYF
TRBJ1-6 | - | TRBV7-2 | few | TGTGCCAGCAGCCGTGAGGGTTTTTCACCCCTCCACTTT | CASSREGFSPLHF
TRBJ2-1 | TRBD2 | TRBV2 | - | TGTGCCAGCAGTGCTGTGGCTAGCGGGAGGGCCGAGCAGTTCTTC | CASSAVASGRAEQFF
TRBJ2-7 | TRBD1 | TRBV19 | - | TGTGCCAGTAGTATGACAGGGAGCTCCTACGAGCAGTACTTC | CASSMTGSSYEQYF
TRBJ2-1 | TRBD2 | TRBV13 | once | TGTGCCAGCAGCCCGTGGACTAGCGGGAACAATGAGCAGTTCTTC | CASSPWTSGNNEQFF
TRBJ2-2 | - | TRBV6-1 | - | TGTGCCAGCAGGATCGGGGGGCAGGTTCCCGGGGAGCTGTTTTTT | CASRIGGQVPGELFF
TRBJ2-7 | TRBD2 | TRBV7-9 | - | TGTGCCAGCAGCTTATCCCCTAGCGGGATCTCCTACGAGCAGTACTTC | CASSLSPSGISYEQYF
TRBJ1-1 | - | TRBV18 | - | TGTGCCAGCTCACCCCCGACAGGGAACACTGAAGCTTTCTTT | CASSPPTGNTEAFF
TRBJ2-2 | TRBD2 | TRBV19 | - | TGTGCCAGTAGAGGACGCGGGAGGCGGCCCGGGGAGCTGTTTTTT | CASRGRGRRPGELFF
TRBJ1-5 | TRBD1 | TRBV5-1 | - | TGCGCCAGCAGCTTGGGGGACAGAGAGAATCAGCCCCAGCATTTT | CASSLGDRENQPQHF
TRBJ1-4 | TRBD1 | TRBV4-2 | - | TGTGCCAGCAGCCAACTACCCGCGCCGACAGGGGATGAAAAACTGTTTTTT | CASSQLPAPTGDEKLFF